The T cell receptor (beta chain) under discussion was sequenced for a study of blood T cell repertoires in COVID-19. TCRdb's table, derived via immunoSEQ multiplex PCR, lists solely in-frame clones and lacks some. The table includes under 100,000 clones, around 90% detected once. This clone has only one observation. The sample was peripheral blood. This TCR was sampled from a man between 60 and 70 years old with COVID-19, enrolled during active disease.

The CDR3: CASSQDWSSGNEQYF. DNA of the CDR3: TGTGCCAGCAGCCAAGATTGGTCTAGCGGTAACGAGCAGTACTTC. The V and J genes are TRBV3-1 (or the pseudogene TRBV3-2) and TRBJ2-7, with 7 bases identical to TRBD2. V lost 0 bases to trimming and J lost 5 bases; unmatched junction nucleotides: 7. The CDR3 consists of 15 residues. The V gene's germline CDR1 is LGHDT and CDR2 YNNKEL (reference sequence).